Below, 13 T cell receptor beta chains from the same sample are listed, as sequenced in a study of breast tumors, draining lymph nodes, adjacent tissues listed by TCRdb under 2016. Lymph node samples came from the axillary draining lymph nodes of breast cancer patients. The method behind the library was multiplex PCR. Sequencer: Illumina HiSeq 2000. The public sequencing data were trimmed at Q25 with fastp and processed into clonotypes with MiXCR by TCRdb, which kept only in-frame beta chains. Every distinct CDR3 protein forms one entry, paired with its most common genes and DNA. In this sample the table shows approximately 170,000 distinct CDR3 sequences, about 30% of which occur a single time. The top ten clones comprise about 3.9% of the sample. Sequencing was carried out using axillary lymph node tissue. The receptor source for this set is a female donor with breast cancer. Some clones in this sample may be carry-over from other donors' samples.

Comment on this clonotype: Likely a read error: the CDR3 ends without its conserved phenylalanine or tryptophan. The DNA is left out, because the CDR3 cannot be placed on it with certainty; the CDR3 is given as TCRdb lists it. The CDR3 is CASSLAEGGTTSSTS. The chain carries TRBV7-2 and TRBJ2-7; TRBD1 was called by the table and not checked on the DNA. Ends included, the CDR3 has 15 residues. Per germline, CDR1 SGHTA and CDR2 FQGNSA.

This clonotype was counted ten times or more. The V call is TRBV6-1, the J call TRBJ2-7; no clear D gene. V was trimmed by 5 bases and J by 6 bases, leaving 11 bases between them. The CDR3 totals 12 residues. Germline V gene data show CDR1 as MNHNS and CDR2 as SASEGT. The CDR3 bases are TGTGCCAGCAGTCCCCTAGGATCCGAGCAGTACTTC. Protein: CASSPLGSEQYF.

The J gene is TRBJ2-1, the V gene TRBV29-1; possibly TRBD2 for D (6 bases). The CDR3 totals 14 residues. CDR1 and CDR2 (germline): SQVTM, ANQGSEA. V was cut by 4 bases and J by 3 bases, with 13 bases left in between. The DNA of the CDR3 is TGCAGCGTTGTAACGGGAGTCTTCTACAATGAGCAGTTCTTC. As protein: CSVVTGVFYNEQFF.

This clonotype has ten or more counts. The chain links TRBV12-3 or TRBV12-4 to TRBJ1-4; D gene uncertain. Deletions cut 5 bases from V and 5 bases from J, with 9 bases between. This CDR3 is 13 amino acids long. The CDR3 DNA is TGTGCCAGCAGTGCTCGGATAAATGAAAAACTGTTTTTT. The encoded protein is CASSARINEKLFF.

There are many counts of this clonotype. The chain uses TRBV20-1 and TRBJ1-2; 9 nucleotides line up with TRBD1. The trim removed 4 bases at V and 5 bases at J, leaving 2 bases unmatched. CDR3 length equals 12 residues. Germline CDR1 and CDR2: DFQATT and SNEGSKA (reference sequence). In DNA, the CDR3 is TGCAGTGCTAAAGACAGGGGGTATGGCTACACCTTC. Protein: CSAKDRGYGYTF.

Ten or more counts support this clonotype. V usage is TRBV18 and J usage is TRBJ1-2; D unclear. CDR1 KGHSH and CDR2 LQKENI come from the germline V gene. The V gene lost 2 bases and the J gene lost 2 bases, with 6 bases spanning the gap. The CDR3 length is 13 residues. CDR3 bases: TGTGCCAGCTCACCAGTAGAGAACTATGGCTACACCTTC. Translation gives CASSPVENYGYTF.

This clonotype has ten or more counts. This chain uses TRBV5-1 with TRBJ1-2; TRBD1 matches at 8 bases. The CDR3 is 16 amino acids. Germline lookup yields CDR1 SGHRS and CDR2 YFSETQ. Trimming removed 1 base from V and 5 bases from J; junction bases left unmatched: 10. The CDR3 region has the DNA TGCGCCAGCAGCTTGTCTCGGACAGGGAGTTTTTATGGCTACACCTTC. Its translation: CASSLSRTGSFYGYTF.

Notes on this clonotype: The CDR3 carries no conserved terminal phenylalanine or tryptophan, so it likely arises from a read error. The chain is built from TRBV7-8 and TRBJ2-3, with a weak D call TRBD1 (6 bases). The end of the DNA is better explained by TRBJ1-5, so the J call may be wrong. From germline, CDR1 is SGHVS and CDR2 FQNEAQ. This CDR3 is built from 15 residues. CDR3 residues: CASSTDSGGGDTQHS. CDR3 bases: TGTGCCAGCAGCACAGATAGCGGGGGCGGAGATACGCAGCATTCT.

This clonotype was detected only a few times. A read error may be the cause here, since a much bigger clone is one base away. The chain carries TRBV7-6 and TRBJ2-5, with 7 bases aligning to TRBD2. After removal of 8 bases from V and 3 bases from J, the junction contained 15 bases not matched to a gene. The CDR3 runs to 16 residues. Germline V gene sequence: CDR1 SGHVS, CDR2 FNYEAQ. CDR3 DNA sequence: TGTGCCAGCGGCTCCGGTTATTCTAGCGGAAAAGAGACCCAGTACTTC. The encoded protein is CASGSGYSSGKETQYF.

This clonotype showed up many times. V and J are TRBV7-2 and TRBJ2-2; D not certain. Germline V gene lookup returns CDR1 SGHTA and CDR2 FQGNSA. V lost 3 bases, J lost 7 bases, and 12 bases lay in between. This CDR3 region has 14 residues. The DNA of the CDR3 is TGTGCCAGCAGCTTGGGGTTAGGGAACGGGGAGCTGTTTTTT. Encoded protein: CASSLGLGNGELFF.

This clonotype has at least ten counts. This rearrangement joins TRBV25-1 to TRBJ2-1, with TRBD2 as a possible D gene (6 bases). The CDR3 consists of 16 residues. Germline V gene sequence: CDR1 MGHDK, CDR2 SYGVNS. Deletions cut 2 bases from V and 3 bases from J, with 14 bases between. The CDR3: CASSEGTSMLYNEQFF. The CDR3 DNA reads TGTGCCAGCAGTGAAGGCACTAGCATGCTCTACAATGAGCAGTTCTTC.

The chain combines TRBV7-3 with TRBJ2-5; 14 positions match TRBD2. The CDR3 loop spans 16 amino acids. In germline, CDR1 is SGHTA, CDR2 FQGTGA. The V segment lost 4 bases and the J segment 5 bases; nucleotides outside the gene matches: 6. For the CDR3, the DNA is TGTGCCAGCAGCTCGGGACTAGCGGGAGAAGGCGAGACCCAGTACTTC. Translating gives CASSSGLAGEGETQYF.

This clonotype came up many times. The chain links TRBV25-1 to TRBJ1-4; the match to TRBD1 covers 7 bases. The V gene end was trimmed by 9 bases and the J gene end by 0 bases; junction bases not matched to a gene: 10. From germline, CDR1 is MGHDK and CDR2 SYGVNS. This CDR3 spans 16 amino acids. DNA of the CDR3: TGTGCCAGGACGGGACAGCCTCAAGCAACTAATGAAAAACTGTTTTTT. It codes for CARTGQPQATNEKLFF.